These 13 T cell receptor beta chains originate from one sample sequenced in a study of cytomegalovirus exposure and HLA in healthy donors (dated by TCRdb to about 2017). The library relied on the immunoSEQ multiplex PCR assay. A mixture of 60 forward primers for TCR Vbeta segments and 13 reverse primers for TCR Jbeta segments was used in the multiplex PCR. Imported from immuneACCESS, the table was reduced by TCRdb to in-frame sequences with V and J called. These copies leave out some clones; in studies compared against another copy, an unresolved V gene accounts for under half, and the cause of the remainder is not known. The sample table contains approximately 79,000 clones; only one count was recorded for around three quarters of them. In total, the top ten clones hold about 22% of the sample. Sequenced input: PBMCs. The receptors were sampled from a middle-aged woman in good health and CMV-seropositive.

This chain uses TRBV25-1 with TRBJ1-4; 10 bases map to TRBD1. The CDR3 is 15 amino acids. V lost 6 bases, J lost 10 bases, and 11 bases stayed unmatched. Germline values: CDR1 MGHDK, CDR2 SYGVNS. The CDR3 region is CASSGSGTGDAKLFF. CDR3 coding DNA: TGTGCCAGCAGCGGATCCGGGACAGGGGACGCAAAACTGTTTTTT.

The chain has TRBV6-5 and TRBJ2-7; maybe TRBD2 (7 bases). The CDR3 is made up of 15 amino acids. Trimming took 6 bases from V and 1 from J, leaving 16 bases between them. CDR1 and CDR2 (germline): MNHEY, SVGAGI. The CDR3 spells CASSPGGHLSYEQYF. DNA for the CDR3: TGTGCCAGCAGCCCCGGGGGGCATCTTTCCTACGAGCAGTACTTC.

The chain recombines TRBV5-6 with TRBJ2-5; TRBD2 is a possible D gene (6 bases). The CDR3 spans 15 residues. Trimming cost V 5 bases and J 1 base, with 15 bases left between them. The germline CDR1 and CDR2 sequences are SGHDT and YYEEEE. The CDR3 coding sequence is TGTGCCAGCAGGTCCCTGGGGGGAGGCCAAGAGACCCAGTACTTC. It encodes CASRSLGGGQETQYF.

The V and J genes are TRBV6-5 and TRBJ2-2, with D hard to call. Per the germline V gene, CDR1 is MNHEY and CDR2 is SVGAGI. V gave up 4 bases and J gave up 5 bases, with 11 bases separating them. The CDR3 is 14 amino acids. The CDR3 region is CASSSSQETGELFF. CDR3 coding DNA: TGTGCCAGCAGTTCAAGCCAGGAAACCGGGGAGCTGTTTTTT.

The chain combines TRBV6-5 with TRBJ2-5; TRBD2 agrees at 9 bases. Germline CDR1 is MNHEY and CDR2 is SVGAGI. CDR3 length equals 16 residues. The V segment lost 4 bases and the J segment 5 bases; nucleotides outside the gene matches: 11. The CDR3 region is CASSLLAGRRGETQYF. As DNA, the CDR3 is TGTGCCAGCAGTTTGCTAGCGGGAAGAAGGGGGGAGACCCAGTACTTC.

The chain employs TRBV5-1 and TRBJ1-4, with D tentatively TRBD1 (5 bases). V was shortened by 4 bases and J by 3 bases, with 10 bases between the two germline ends. Germline CDR1 reads SGHRS; CDR2 reads YFSETQ. This CDR3 is built from 14 residues. CDR3 nucleotide sequence: TGCGCCAGCAGCGGGGGACTGTCTAATGAAAAACTGTTTTTT. It codes for CASSGGLSNEKLFF.

The rearrangement links TRBV5-1 to TRBJ2-7, with D possibly being TRBD1 (5 bases). The CDR3 has 13 residues. Germline-derived CDR1 and CDR2 are SGHRS and YFSETQ. V shed 0 bases and J shed 3 bases, with 7 bases lying between them. CDR3 in DNA: TGCGCCAGCAGCTTGGAGACAGACTACGAGCAGTACTTC. It translates to CASSLETDYEQYF.

V is TRBV5-1 and J is TRBJ2-5; TRBD1 agrees at 8 bases. In germline, CDR1 is SGHRS, CDR2 YFSETQ. The V gene end was trimmed by 0 bases and the J gene end by 4 bases; junction bases not matched to a gene: 2. The CDR3 has 14 amino acids. DNA for the CDR3: TGCGCCAGCAGCTTGGGGGACAGGCCAGAGACCCAGTACTTC. Translation gives CASSLGDRPETQYF.

The chain has TRBV29-1 and TRBJ2-3; 11 bases map to TRBD2. The CDR3 runs to 17 residues. Germline trimming cut 3 bases from V and 0 bases from J; bases unmatched to any gene: 8. From germline, CDR1 is SQVTM and CDR2 ANQGSEA. CDR3 nucleotides: TGCAGCGTTGACTCGGGGGTAGCGGGGGGGAGCACAGATACGCAGTATTTT. It yields the protein CSVDSGVAGGSTDTQYF.

This clone was seen more than once but under ten times. The chain carries TRBV5-1 and TRBJ1-6; 8 bases are shared with TRBD1. V lost 4 bases to trimming and J lost 6 bases; unmatched junction nucleotides: 6. CDR1 and CDR2 from the germline V gene are SGHRS and YFSETQ. This CDR3 is built from 15 residues. The CDR3 sequence is CASSGGTGGNSPLHF. The CDR3 DNA is TGCGCCAGCAGCGGGGGGACAGGCGGTAATTCACCCCTCCACTTT.

This chain connects TRBV29-1 to TRBJ1-1, with D unresolved. V was cut by 4 bases and J by 8 bases, with 8 bases left in between. This CDR3 comprises 10 residues. The V gene's germline CDR1 is SQVTM and CDR2 ANQGSEA. Written as DNA, the CDR3 is TGCAGCGTTGGGCGAGGGGAAGCTTTCTTT. Translating it yields CSVGRGEAFF.

The rearrangement uses TRBV5-1 and TRBJ2-1; 7 bases are a match to TRBD2. Germline CDR1 reads SGHRS; CDR2 reads YFSETQ. The length of the CDR3 is 15 residues. The trim removed 2 bases at V and 3 bases at J, leaving 5 bases unmatched. The CDR3 nucleotides are TGCGCCAGCAGCTTAGATGGGACTATCTACAATGAGCAGTTCTTC. Residues: CASSLDGTIYNEQFF.

The chain joins TRBV6-5 to TRBJ2-5; 10 nucleotides match TRBD2. Germline assignment: CDR1 MNHEY and CDR2 SVGAGI. After removal of 6 bases from V and 5 bases from J, the junction contained 3 bases not matched to a gene. The CDR3 is 13 amino acids. The CDR3 sequence is CASRPGLAETQYF. CDR3 DNA: TGTGCCAGCAGGCCGGGACTAGCGGAGACCCAGTACTTC.